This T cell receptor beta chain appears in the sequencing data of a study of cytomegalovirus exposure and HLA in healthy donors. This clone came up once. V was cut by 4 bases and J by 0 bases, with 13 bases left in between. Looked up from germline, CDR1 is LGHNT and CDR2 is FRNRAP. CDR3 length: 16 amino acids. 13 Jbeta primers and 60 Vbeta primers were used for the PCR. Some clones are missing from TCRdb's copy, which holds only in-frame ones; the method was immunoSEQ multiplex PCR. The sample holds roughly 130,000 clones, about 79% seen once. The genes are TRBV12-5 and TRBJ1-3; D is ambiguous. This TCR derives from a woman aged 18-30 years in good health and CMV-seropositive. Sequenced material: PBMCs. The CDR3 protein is CASGSVGFHSGNTIYF. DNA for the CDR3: TGTGCTAGTGGTTCAGTCGGGTTTCACTCTGGAAACACCATATATTTT.